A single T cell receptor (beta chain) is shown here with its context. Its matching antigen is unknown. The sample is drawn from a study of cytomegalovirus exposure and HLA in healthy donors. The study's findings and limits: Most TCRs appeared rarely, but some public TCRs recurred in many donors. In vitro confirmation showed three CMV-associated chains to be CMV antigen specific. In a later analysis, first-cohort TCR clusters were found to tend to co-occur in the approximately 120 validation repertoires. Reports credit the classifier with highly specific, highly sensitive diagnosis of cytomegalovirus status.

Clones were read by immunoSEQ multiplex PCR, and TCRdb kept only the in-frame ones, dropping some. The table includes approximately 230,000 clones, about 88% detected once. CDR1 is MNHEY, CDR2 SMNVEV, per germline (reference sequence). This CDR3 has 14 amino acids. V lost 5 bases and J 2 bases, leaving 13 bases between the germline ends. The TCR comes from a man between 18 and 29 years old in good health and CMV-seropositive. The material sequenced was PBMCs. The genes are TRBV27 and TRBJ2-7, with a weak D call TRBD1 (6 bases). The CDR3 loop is CASSTGTKTYEQYF. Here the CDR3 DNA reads TGTGCCAGCAGTACCGGGACAAAGACCTACGAGCAGTACTTC.